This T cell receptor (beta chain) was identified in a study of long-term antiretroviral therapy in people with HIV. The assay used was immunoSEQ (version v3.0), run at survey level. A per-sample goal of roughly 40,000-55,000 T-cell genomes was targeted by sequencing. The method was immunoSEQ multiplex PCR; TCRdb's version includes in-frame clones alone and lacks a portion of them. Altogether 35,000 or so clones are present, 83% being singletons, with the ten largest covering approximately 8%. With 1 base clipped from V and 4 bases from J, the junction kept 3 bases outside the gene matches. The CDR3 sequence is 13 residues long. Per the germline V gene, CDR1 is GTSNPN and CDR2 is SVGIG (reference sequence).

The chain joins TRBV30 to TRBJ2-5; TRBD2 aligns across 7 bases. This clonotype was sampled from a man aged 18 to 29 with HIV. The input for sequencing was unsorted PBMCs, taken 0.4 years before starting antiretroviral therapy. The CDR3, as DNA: TGTGCCTGGAGTGAAAGCGGGATAGAGACCCAGTACTTC. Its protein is CAWSESGIETQYF.